This entry lists 29 T cell receptor beta chains sequenced from one sample in a study of blood T cell repertoires in COVID-19. The assay was immunoSEQ multiplex PCR, and TCRdb's table has in-frame clones only and misses some. The sample records over 150,000 clones, over 70% being singletons. Sequences were obtained from peripheral blood. Receptors originate from a woman aged 60-75 years with acute or convalescent COVID-19.

The chain has TRBV6-5 and TRBJ2-5; the match to TRBD2 covers 8 bases. Germline V gives CDR1 MNHEY, CDR2 SVGAGI. The CDR3 is 13 residues long. With 3 bases clipped from V and 7 bases from J, the junction kept 4 bases outside the gene matches. The DNA of the CDR3 is TGTGCCAGCAGTTATGGCCGGGAGGGGACCCAGTACTTC. Its protein is CASSYGREGTQYF.

V is TRBV5-6 and J is TRBJ2-5, with 8 bases lining up with TRBD2. V lost 6 bases, J lost 1 base, and 5 bases stayed unmatched. Germline values: CDR1 SGHDT, CDR2 YYEEEE. The CDR3 runs 14 residues. The CDR3 DNA is TGTGCCAGCAAGCTGCGGGGGGTCCAAGAGACCCAGTACTTC. It translates to CASKLRGVQETQYF.

V is TRBV6-5 and J is TRBJ2-4; 8 bases match TRBD2. The CDR3 consists of 15 residues. The germline V gene encodes CDR1 MNHEY and CDR2 SVGAGI. The V gene end was trimmed by 7 bases and the J gene end by 8 bases; junction bases not matched to a gene: 13. CDR3 sequence: CASTYVHGGGYIQYF. The DNA for the CDR3 is TGTGCCAGCACCTACGTTCACGGGGGGGGATACATTCAGTACTTC.

The chain is built from TRBV19 and TRBJ1-2; TRBD1 matches at 9 bases. V lost 3 bases, J lost 7 bases, and 18 bases stayed unmatched. Germline V lookup: CDR1 LNHDA, CDR2 SQIVND (reference sequence). The CDR3 extends over 18 amino acids. Written as DNA, the CDR3 is TGTGCCAGTAGTATCCTACAGGGGGCAAGACGGACGGCAGGTGGCTACACCTTC. Translating gives CASSILQGARRTAGGYTF. Full variable domain (remainder filled in from reference TRBV19 and TRBJ1-2): DGGITQSPKYLFRKEGQNVTLSCEQNLNHDAMYWYRQDPGQGLRLIYYSQIVNDFQKGDIAEGYSVSREKKESFPLTVTSAQKNPTAFYLCASSILQGARRTAGGYTFGSGTRLTVV.

The CDR3, as DNA: TGTGCCAGCAGTTCCATGACAGGTTTGGAGTTCCAGCATTTT. Its translation is CASSSMTGLEFQHF. The chain is built from TRBV27 and TRBJ1-5, with D tentatively TRBD1 (6 bases). V shed 4 bases and J shed 12 bases, with 19 bases lying between them. The V gene's germline CDR1 is MNHEY and CDR2 SMNVEV (reference sequence). The CDR3 contains 14 residues.

The V and J genes are TRBV28 and TRBJ1-1; D is undetermined. Trimming took 3 bases from V and 9 from J, leaving 8 bases between them. The CDR3 runs 11 residues. Germline V gene data show CDR1 as MDHEN and CDR2 as SYDVKM. CDR3 nucleotide sequence: TGTGCCAGCAGTTTTTACAGCCAAGCTTTCTTT. The encoded protein is CASSFYSQAFF.

V and J are TRBV2 and TRBJ1-5; D perhaps matches TRBD1 (6 bases). The V gene lost 8 bases and the J gene lost 0 bases, with 17 bases spanning the gap. The CDR3 length is 16 residues. Germline-derived CDR1 and CDR2 are SNHLY and FYNNEI. CDR3 residues: CASGKRGINSNQPQHF. The CDR3 nucleotides are TGTGCCAGCGGGAAGAGGGGGATAAATAGCAATCAGCCCCAGCATTTT.

The chain links TRBV11-2 to TRBJ2-3; 12 positions agree with TRBD2. Trimming cost V 4 bases and J 0 bases; bases outside gene matches: 5. CDR1 is SGHAT, CDR2 FQNNGV, per germline. This CDR3 has 17 amino acids. CDR3 loop: CASSSGLAGISTDTQYF. Here the CDR3 DNA reads TGTGCCAGCAGCTCCGGACTAGCGGGGATTAGCACAGATACGCAGTATTTT.

V usage is TRBV24-1 and J usage is TRBJ2-7, with D possibly being TRBD1 (5 bases). The CDR3 covers 14 residues. Germline V CDR1 and CDR2: KGHDR, SFDVKD. V lost 6 bases and J lost 2, with 13 bases in between. CDR3 sequence reads: CATSPNRPPYEQYF. The CDR3 nucleotides read TGTGCCACCAGTCCTAACAGGCCTCCCTACGAGCAGTACTTC.

This rearrangement joins TRBV6-5 to TRBJ1-6; TRBD1 matches 12 bases. Germline V gene lookup returns CDR1 MNHEY and CDR2 SVGAGI. V trimming: 0 bases; J trimming: 7 bases; junction bases outside the gene matches: 1. This CDR3 is built from 16 residues. CDR3 DNA: TGTGCCAGCAGTTACTCGGGACAGGGGGCCAATTCACCCCTCCACTTT. It is translated as CASSYSGQGANSPLHF.

V is TRBV11-2 and J is TRBJ2-7; D might be TRBD1 (6 bases). Germline V lookup: CDR1 SGHAT, CDR2 FQNNGV. This CDR3 spans 14 amino acids. The ends were cut back, 4 bases at V and 2 bases at J, with 12 bases in the middle. In DNA, the CDR3 is TGTGCCAGCAGCTCCTACTCAGGGGCCTACGAGCAGTACTTC. This sequence encodes CASSSYSGAYEQYF.

The chain carries TRBV11-2 and TRBJ1-4; 7 bases are shared with TRBD1. Germline V gene data show CDR1 as SGHAT and CDR2 as FQNNGV. The length of the CDR3 is 15 residues. Trimming removed 3 bases from V and 8 bases from J; junction bases left unmatched: 9. The CDR3 protein is CASSLNRGPREKLFF. CDR3 bases: TGTGCCAGCAGCTTGAACAGGGGCCCGAGGGAAAAACTGTTTTTT.

The J gene is TRBJ2-6, the V gene TRBV19; 8 bases line up with TRBD1. The CDR3 has 16 residues. CDR1 is LNHDA and CDR2 is SQIVND in the germline V gene (reference sequence). Trimming removed 5 bases from V and 2 bases from J; junction bases left unmatched: 5. The CDR3 region has the DNA TGTGCCAGTAGTCAGGGGGCTGTGGCTGGGGCCAACGTCCTGACTTTC. Translated: CASSQGAVAGANVLTF.

J is TRBJ2-5 and V is TRBV6-1; 10 positions match TRBD1. Losses at the gene ends were 3 bases for V and 0 bases for J; bases not matched to a gene: 4. CDR3 length equals 16 residues. From germline, CDR1 is MNHNS and CDR2 SASEGT. CDR3 DNA sequence: TGTGCCAGCAGTGAGAGGGACAGGGGCTACCAAGAGACCCAGTACTTC. It is translated as CASSERDRGYQETQYF.

The sample holds one count of this clone. The chain links TRBV27 to TRBJ1-6, with D unclear. This CDR3 is 13 amino acids long. Germline-derived CDR1 and CDR2 are MNHEY and SMNVEV (reference sequence). With 5 bases removed from V and 8 bases from J, the gap between germline ends came to 10 bases. CDR3 amino acids: CASSLLFDSPLHF. The CDR3 region has the DNA TGTGCCAGCAGTCTTTTATTCGATTCACCCCTCCACTTT.

Only one count was recorded for this clone. The chain combines TRBV12-5 with TRBJ1-1, with 7 bases lining up with TRBD1. Germline values: CDR1 LGHNT, CDR2 FRNRAP. V shed 3 bases, J shed 1 base, and the junction held 2 bases outside the gene matches. The CDR3 extends over 14 amino acids. CDR3 coding DNA: TGTGCTAGTGGTTTACAGGGGAGGAACACTGAAGCTTTCTTT. This codes for CASGLQGRNTEAFF.

This sequence joins TRBV18 and TRBJ2-7; possible D gene TRBD1, 5 bases. Per germline, CDR1 KGHSH and CDR2 LQKENI. V lost 3 bases and J 5 bases, leaving 11 bases between the germline ends. The CDR3 runs to 13 residues. CDR3 sequence: CASSPQGSHEQYF. Written as DNA, the CDR3 is TGTGCCAGCTCACCGCAGGGATCCCACGAGCAGTACTTC.

The rearrangement joins TRBV19 to TRBJ1-5, with D possibly being TRBD1 (6 bases). Trimming pared 5 bases from V and 0 bases from J, leaving 14 bases between. The germline V gene encodes CDR1 LNHDA and CDR2 SQIVND (reference sequence). This CDR3 contains 16 residues. The CDR3 protein is CASSSPGDYSNQPQHF. The CDR3, as DNA: TGTGCCAGTAGTTCCCCAGGGGACTATAGCAATCAGCCCCAGCATTTT.

This clone was observed a handful of times. J is TRBJ1-1 and V is TRBV6-5; D might be TRBD1 (5 bases). The CDR3 loop spans 14 amino acids. Trimming shortened V by 6 bases and J by 8 bases, and 19 bases separated the two germline ends. Germline V gene data show CDR1 as MNHEY and CDR2 as SVGAGI. The CDR3 protein is CASRGTGRGSEAFF. The DNA of the CDR3 is TGTGCCAGCAGGGGGACCGGGCGGGGGTCCGAAGCTTTCTTT.

This clone came up once. The chain recombines TRBV11-2 with TRBJ2-3, with D tentatively TRBD1 (5 bases). In germline, CDR1 is SGHAT, CDR2 FQNNGV. This CDR3 is built from 15 residues. Trimming stripped 5 bases from V and 6 bases from J, with 18 bases between. The DNA for the CDR3 is TGTGCCAGCAGCCTTTCCGGGCACGCAGGGGATACGCAGTATTTT. This translates into CASSLSGHAGDTQYF.

The chain combines TRBV14 with TRBJ1-6; D ambiguous. From germline, CDR1 is SGHDN and CDR2 FVKESK. This CDR3 contains 13 residues. Trimming removed 5 bases at V and 7 bases at J, with 9 bases between. The DNA for the CDR3 is TGTGCCAGCAGCGGGCAGTACAATTCACCCCTCCACTTT. It is translated as CASSGQYNSPLHF.

V is TRBV4-3 and J is TRBJ2-7, with a possible D match to TRBD1 (5 bases). V was shortened by 0 bases and J by 3 bases, with 18 bases between the two germline ends. Germline CDR1 and CDR2: LGHNA and YSLEER. The CDR3 spans 17 residues. CDR3 nucleotides: TGCGCCAGCAGCCAAGACAGGGCCCTAGGGGTTGACTACGAGCAGTACTTC. As protein: CASSQDRALGVDYEQYF.

The chain carries TRBV6-5 and TRBJ2-5; 11 nucleotides agree with TRBD2. V shed 7 bases and J 5 bases; nucleotides not matched to a gene: 9. This CDR3 has 15 residues. Per germline, CDR1 MNHEY and CDR2 SVGAGI. CDR3 nucleotides: TGTGCCAGCACCCTTAGCGGGGGGGTCGCCGAGACCCAGTACTTC. Amino acid sequence: CASTLSGGVAETQYF.

The V call is TRBV18, the J call TRBJ2-7; D is undetermined. This CDR3 contains 14 residues. Per the germline V gene, CDR1 is KGHSH and CDR2 is LQKENI. Trimming left V 3 bases short and J 2 bases short, with 11 bases between. This CDR3 is CASSPGPPPYEQYF. CDR3 nucleotide sequence: TGTGCCAGCTCACCTGGCCCTCCCCCCTACGAGCAGTACTTC. The whole variable domain, filled in from reference TRBV18 and TRBJ2-7, reads NAGVMQNPRHLVRRRGQEARLRCSPMKGHSHVYWYRQLPEEGLKFMVYLQKENIIDESGMPKERFSAEFPKEGPSILRIQQVVRGDSAAYFCASSPGPPPYEQYFGPGTRLTVT.

The genes are TRBV18 and TRBJ2-3, with 12 bases identical to TRBD2. Trimming took 6 bases from V and 1 from J; bases not matched to a gene: 8. CDR1 KGHSH and CDR2 LQKENI come from the germline V gene. This CDR3 region has 17 residues. This CDR3 reads CASSPQRLAGGTDTQYF. Here the CDR3 DNA reads TGTGCCAGCTCTCCCCAGAGACTAGCGGGAGGCACAGATACGCAGTATTTT.

This clone was detected once. The chain combines TRBV12-5 with TRBJ1-1, with 10 bases fitting TRBD1. The CDR3 covers 16 residues. Germline values: CDR1 LGHNT, CDR2 FRNRAP. J lost 4 bases, V lost 0 bases, and 5 bases had no gene match. CDR3 nucleotide sequence: TGTGCTAGTGGTTTGGTCCCCGGGACAGGGGCCACTGAAGCTTTCTTT. Translated, it gives CASGLVPGTGATEAFF.

This clone was picked up one time. CDR3 in DNA: TGTGCCACCGCCCGGGGAGGCCTCTTCACAGATACGCAGTATTTT. Residues: CATARGGLFTDTQYF. This chain joins TRBV15 and TRBJ2-3; possibly TRBD2 for D (6 bases). CDR1 and CDR2 (germline): LNHNV, YYDKDF (reference sequence). The CDR3 runs 15 residues. V dropped 8 bases and J dropped 2 bases, with 17 bases sitting between them.

V usage is TRBV6-1 and J usage is TRBJ1-1; no clear D. V lost 0 bases and J lost 5, with 4 bases in between. Germline CDR1 and CDR2: MNHNS and SASEGT. CDR3 size: 12 residues. In DNA form, the CDR3 reads TGTGCCAGCAGTGAAGCGTATACTGAAGCTTTCTTT. Translation: CASSEAYTEAFF.

The chain employs TRBV7-9 and TRBJ1-1; TRBD1 aligns across 7 bases. Germline assignment: CDR1 SEHNR and CDR2 FQNEAQ (reference sequence). V dropped 4 bases and J dropped 1; count of bases not matched to a gene: 6. The CDR3 covers 15 residues. In DNA form, the CDR3 reads TGTGCCAGCAGCTCCCGGACAGGAGGGAACACTGAAGCTTTCTTT. Translating gives CASSSRTGGNTEAFF.